Following are 30 T cell receptor beta chains from one sample sequenced in a study of spatial heterogeneity in lung cancer. Whole-study findings and limits: Tumors with more nonsynonymous mutations had more expanded intratumoral alpha and beta TCRs.

For these receptors, no antigen is known. Sample time point: sample taken at primary tumor resection. TCRdb re-analysed the 5' RACE reads in MiXCR, keeping a single row per CDR3 protein. The sample has some 7,000 distinct CDR3 sequences, roughly 13% seen once. Material: lung tumor tissue, obtained at surgery. The receptors derive from a male donor with early-stage non-small cell lung cancer.

In its sample, this clonotype was seen a few times. This sequence joins TRBV20-1 and TRBJ2-5; D possibly corresponds to TRBD1 (6 bases). The CDR3 length is 14 residues. Deletions cut 3 bases from V and 0 bases from J, with 11 bases between. CDR1 is DFQATT and CDR2 is SNEGSKA in the germline V gene (reference sequence). CDR3: CSASLGGDQETQYF. The CDR3 DNA reads TGCAGTGCTAGTTTAGGGGGAGACCAAGAGACCCAGTACTTC.

The rearrangement uses TRBV9 and TRBJ2-6; no reliable D call. The CDR3 covers 14 residues. CDR1 is SGDLS and CDR2 is YYNGEE in the germline V gene. Trimming removed 0 bases at V and 5 bases at J, with 6 bases between. CDR3 bases: TGTGCCAGCAGCGTAGAAGAGAGGGCCAACGTCCTGACTTTC. Translated: CASSVEERANVLTF.

This clonotype has at least ten counts. This rearrangement joins TRBV6-2 or TRBV6-3 to TRBJ1-4; 7 nucleotides agree with TRBD1. This CDR3 contains 14 residues. The V segment lost 1 base and the J segment 10 bases; nucleotides outside the gene matches: 6. CDR1 and CDR2 (germline): MNHEY, SVGEGT. DNA of the CDR3: TGTGCCAGCAGTTACTTAGGGGGACAGAGAAAACTGTTTTTT. The encoded protein is CASSYLGGQRKLFF.

This clonotype was seen only a few times. The chain couples TRBV3-1 to TRBJ2-7; the match to TRBD1 covers 10 bases. The CDR3 has 13 amino acids. J was trimmed by 4 bases and V by 4 bases; bases with no gene match: 1. Germline-derived CDR1 and CDR2 are LGHDT and YNNKEL (reference sequence). The chain's CDR3 is CASSRDRGYEQYF. In DNA form, the CDR3 reads TGTGCCAGCAGCCGGGACAGGGGTTACGAGCAGTACTTC.

Relative to its sample, this clonotype is medium-sized. The chain carries TRBV12-3 or TRBV12-4 and TRBJ1-2, with TRBD1 as a possible D gene (5 bases). V was trimmed by 7 bases and J by 7 bases, leaving 16 bases between them. The CDR3 runs 13 residues. CDR3 bases: TGTGCCAGCACCATACTCCGGGGGTCTGGCTACACCTTC. Amino acid sequence: CASTILRGSGYTF.

This clonotype was picked up many times. This chain connects TRBV5-1 to TRBJ2-2; possibly TRBD1 for D (6 bases). CDR3 size: 14 residues. Trimming stripped 5 bases from V and 6 bases from J, with 14 bases between. Germline CDR1 and CDR2: SGHRS and YFSETQ. CDR3 sequence reads: CASRPGHMAGELFF. The DNA for the CDR3 is TGCGCCAGCAGGCCGGGACATATGGCCGGGGAGCTGTTTTTT.

The gene calls are TRBV4-2 and TRBJ1-3, with 11 bases fitting TRBD1. This CDR3 contains 19 residues. The germline CDR1 and CDR2 sequences are LGHNA and YNFKEQ. Losses at the gene ends were 3 bases for V and 0 bases for J; bases not matched to a gene: 10. The chain's CDR3 is CASSQEDRGLQFSGNTIYF. In DNA, the CDR3 is TGTGCCAGCAGCCAGGAGGACAGGGGGCTTCAATTCTCTGGAAACACCATATATTTT.

About this clonotype itself: This may be a read error, as it is one base from a much larger clone. The chain links TRBV2 to TRBJ1-3; tentative D call: TRBD1 (5 bases). Germline V gene sequence: CDR1 SNHLY, CDR2 FYNNEI. The CDR3 runs to 15 residues. CDR3: CTSRLMGDSGNTIYF. CDR3 DNA: TGTACCAGCCGGCTGATGGGGGACTCTGGAAACACCATATATTTT.

This clonotype counts as medium-sized. The chain couples TRBV27 to TRBJ1-1; D remains unclear. V was cut by 5 bases and J by 4 bases, with 17 bases left in between. The CDR3 length is 15 residues. Per the germline V gene, CDR1 is MNHEY and CDR2 is SMNVEV (reference sequence). In nucleotides, the CDR3 is TGTGCCAGCAGTCGACCACCAGGAAAGGGCACTGAAGCTTTCTTT. Translated: CASSRPPGKGTEAFF.

V gene TRBV20-1 combines with J gene TRBJ1-3; 7 bases fit TRBD1. The CDR3 sequence is 15 residues long. CDR1 DFQATT and CDR2 SNEGSKA come from the germline V gene (reference sequence). V lost 3 bases, J lost 5 bases, and 10 bases stayed unmatched. The CDR3 DNA reads as TGCAGTGCTAGTCCAACGACAGGGAGTAGAAACACCATATATTTT. Protein product: CSASPTTGSRNTIYF.

This clonotype was observed many times. The chain employs TRBV20-1 and TRBJ2-7; 11 nucleotides match TRBD2. The CDR3 has 12 amino acids. Germline CDR1 reads DFQATT; CDR2 reads SNEGSKA (reference sequence). DNA for the CDR3: TGCAGGATTAGCGGGAGGGACTACGAGCAGTACTTC. Protein: CRISGRDYEQYF.

This sequence joins TRBV7-3 and TRBJ2-1; possibly TRBD2 for D (8 bases). V was shortened by 5 bases and J by 3 bases, with 14 bases between the two germline ends. Germline CDR1 and CDR2: SGHTA and FQGTGA. The CDR3 spans 15 residues. The CDR3 loop is CASSQGGTSYNEQFF. The CDR3 coding sequence is TGTGCCAGCAGCCAGGGGGGGACTAGCTACAATGAGCAGTTCTTC.

This clonotype is medium-sized within its sample. CDR3 nucleotides: TGTGCCAGCAGTTGGACCTACAGGGTTACGGGTGAGCAGTTCTTC. Amino acids: CASSWTYRVTGEQFF. V usage is TRBV12-3 or TRBV12-4 and J usage is TRBJ2-1; possible D gene TRBD1, 6 bases. The CDR3 extends over 15 amino acids. V was cut by 4 bases and J by 9 bases, with 19 bases left in between.

This clonotype rates as medium-sized (0.01 to 0.1%). This chain uses TRBV25-1 with TRBJ1-5; unclear D gene. Germline values: CDR1 MGHDK, CDR2 SYGVNS. The CDR3 extends over 15 amino acids. V was cut by 4 bases and J by 0 bases, with 10 bases left in between. The CDR3 DNA reads as TGTGCCAGCAGTGGAGCCGGAGATAGCAATCAGCCCCAGCATTTT. As protein: CASSGAGDSNQPQHF.

This clonotype was picked up many times. V and J are TRBV11-2 and TRBJ2-4; 10 bases are a match to TRBD2. Germline values: CDR1 SGHAT, CDR2 FQNNGV. V shed 2 bases and J 0 bases; nucleotides not matched to a gene: 10. CDR3 size: 19 residues. In DNA, the CDR3 is TGTGCCAGCAGCTTATCTAGGACTAGCGGCCTCCTAGCCAAAAACATTCAGTACTTC. This sequence encodes CASSLSRTSGLLAKNIQYF.

This clonotype was seen at least ten times. The chain combines TRBV12-3 or TRBV12-4 with TRBJ2-2; D call uncertain. This CDR3 has 14 amino acids. The ends were cut back, 3 bases at V and 5 bases at J, with 10 bases in the middle. The CDR3 DNA reads TGTGCCAGCAGTTTGGGCTGGTCGACCGGGGAGCTGTTTTTT. This codes for CASSLGWSTGELFF.

This clonotype is labeled large (0.1 to 1%). The chain uses TRBV20-1 and TRBJ1-1; D call uncertain. CDR1 DFQATT and CDR2 SNEGSKA come from the germline V gene (reference sequence). Trimming stripped 5 bases from V and 7 bases from J, with 20 bases between. This CDR3 is 14 amino acids long. The CDR3 DNA sequence: TGCAGTGCTGGAAAACCGGGAGGGCGGCTTGAAGCTTTCTTT. Amino acids: CSAGKPGGRLEAFF.

By proportion, this clonotype is medium-sized. The V gene is TRBV12-3 or TRBV12-4, the J gene TRBJ2-5; no definite D call. The V end lost 5 bases, the J end lost 4 bases, and 2 bases lay between the germline ends. This CDR3 has 10 residues. The chain's CDR3 is CASSAETQYF. CDR3 nucleotides: TGTGCCAGCAGTGCAGAGACCCAGTACTTC.

With regard to this clonotype: An end of the junction differs from the germline gene, which may be a read error. J is TRBJ2-7 and V is TRBV20-1, with TRBD2 matching 9 bases. The germline CDR1 and CDR2 sequences are DFQATT and SNEGSKA (reference sequence). This CDR3 has 14 amino acids. The CDR3 spells CSARDSGGTYAQYF. The CDR3 bases are TGCAGTGCTAGGGATAGCGGGGGAACCTACGCGCAGTACTTC.

V and J are TRBV6-2 or TRBV6-3 and TRBJ2-7, with D unresolved. The germline gives CDR1 MNHEY, CDR2 SVGEGT. Trimming took off 2 bases at V and 6 bases at J, with 11 bases between the two ends. The CDR3 contains 13 residues. The chain's CDR3 is CASSYLRSSEQYF. The CDR3 DNA reads TGTGCCAGCAGTTACCTAAGGTCCAGCGAGCAGTACTTC.

Judged by abundance, this clonotype is medium-sized. The CDR3 DNA reads as TGTGCCATCAGTGCGATAAACACTGAAGCTTTCTTT. Its translation is CAISAINTEAFF. The rearrangement joins TRBV10-3 to TRBJ1-1; D is unclear. The V gene's germline CDR1 is ENHRY and CDR2 SYGVKD. Trimming removed 4 bases from V and 2 bases from J, with 5 bases in between. This CDR3 comprises 12 residues.

There are many counts of this clonotype. The chain employs TRBV30 and TRBJ2-7; D gene uncertain. Germline lookup yields CDR1 GTSNPN and CDR2 SVGIG (reference sequence). This CDR3 has 13 residues. Trimming removed 3 bases from V and 2 bases from J, with 11 bases in between. CDR3 protein: CAWSPPITYEQYF. The CDR3 DNA sequence: TGTGCCTGGAGCCCCCCTATTACCTACGAGCAGTACTTC.

This clonotype is medium-sized by share. The rearrangement joins TRBV6-1 to TRBJ1-1; D is uncertain. Germline V gives CDR1 MNHNS, CDR2 SASEGT. V dropped 11 bases and J dropped 0 bases, with 7 bases sitting between them. The CDR3 contains 11 residues. CDR3 in DNA: TGTGCCGGGCGGGTGAACACTGAAGCTTTCTTT. It is translated as CAGRVNTEAFF.

This clonotype came up many times. The chain couples TRBV6-5 to TRBJ1-3; D possibly corresponds to TRBD1 (5 bases). Germline V gene lookup returns CDR1 MNHEY and CDR2 SVGAGI. The CDR3 spans 14 residues. Trimming removed 8 bases at V and 2 bases at J, with 13 bases between. CDR3 loop: CASQRWGTGNTIYF. For the CDR3, the DNA is TGTGCCAGCCAGAGGTGGGGGACTGGAAACACCATATATTTT.

This clonotype has a count of ten or more. The chain recombines TRBV12-3 or TRBV12-4 with TRBJ2-3; no firm D call. The CDR3 is made up of 13 amino acids. V was cut by 4 bases and J by 2 bases, with 7 bases left in between. CDR3 DNA sequence: TGTGCCAGCAGTTCGTCTATCACAGATACGCAGTATTTT. Translating gives CASSSSITDTQYF.

The sample holds many counts of this clonotype. The chain is built from TRBV6-6 and TRBJ2-7, with D perhaps TRBD1 or TRBD2 (6 bases each). There are 19 residues in the CDR3. V shed 0 bases and J shed 1 base, with 22 bases lying between them. Germline V gives CDR1 MNHNY, CDR2 SVGAGI (reference sequence). CDR3 region: CASSYSDSPSMGGSYEQYF. The CDR3 nucleotides are TGTGCCAGCAGTTACTCGGACAGTCCCTCTATGGGAGGATCCTACGAGCAGTACTTC.

This clonotype qualifies as medium-sized. The V call is TRBV5-4, the J call TRBJ2-1; D perhaps matches TRBD2 (6 bases). V was pared by 0 bases and J by 3 bases, with 10 bases between. This CDR3 is 15 amino acids long. Germline CDR1 and CDR2: SGHNT and YYREEE (reference sequence). The CDR3 sequence: CASSLGDLNYNEQFF. The DNA for the CDR3 is TGTGCCAGCAGCTTGGGGGACTTAAACTACAATGAGCAGTTCTTC.

In DNA form, the CDR3 reads TGCAGTGCTTCCATTGGAGGGAACAGGGAAAAGAATCAGCCCCAGCATTTT. It is translated as CSASIGGNREKNQPQHF. This chain connects TRBV20-1 to TRBJ1-5; maybe TRBD1 (6 bases). Germline values: CDR1 DFQATT, CDR2 SNEGSKA (reference sequence). CDR3 length equals 17 residues. Between the trimmed V and J ends, which lost 5 bases and 4 bases, there was a span of 24 bases.

In its sample, this clonotype was seen many times. The chain carries TRBV29-1 and TRBJ1-1; D uncertain. With 4 bases removed from V and 0 bases from J, the gap between germline ends came to 6 bases. From germline, CDR1 is SQVTM and CDR2 ANQGSEA. There are 12 residues in the CDR3. The CDR3 loop is CSVAFMNTEAFF. The CDR3 nucleotides are TGCAGCGTTGCTTTTATGAACACTGAAGCTTTCTTT.

V usage is TRBV28 and J usage is TRBJ1-2; 7 bases line up with TRBD1. Germline V CDR1 and CDR2: MDHEN, SYDVKM. The CDR3 is made up of 14 amino acids. Trimming removed 6 bases from V and 6 bases from J; junction bases left unmatched: 10. CDR3 sequence (DNA): TGTGCCAGCAGCTTGAGGGGGCTGGTGGATGGCTACACCTTC. This encodes CASSLRGLVDGYTF.